The 20 T cell receptor beta chains given below trace back to one sample, sequenced in a study of response to subunit inactivated influenza vaccine. TCRdb called the RT-PCR reads again in MiXCR, with one record for every CDR3 protein. The data hold around 520,000 distinct CDR3 sequences, with about 10% observed a single time. Source: PBMCs from blood, taken on the day of vaccination. The source of these receptors is a man aged 45-60 years who received an inactivated influenza vaccine.

This clonotype has only a few counts. The V and J genes are TRBV13 and TRBJ2-1, with 9 bases lining up with TRBD2. The CDR3 extends over 18 amino acids. Germline V gene lookup returns CDR1 PRHDT and CDR2 FYEKMQ (reference sequence). V gave up 5 bases and J gave up 2 bases; unmatched junction bases: 13. CDR3 coding DNA: TGTGCCAGCAGCCGGACTAGCGTCCTCGAATCAACCTACAATGAGCAGTTCTTC. This encodes CASSRTSVLESTYNEQFF.

This clonotype turned up a few times. V usage is TRBV6-1 and J usage is TRBJ2-3; tentatively, D is TRBD2 (6 bases). CDR1 is MNHNS, CDR2 SASEGT, per germline. With 6 bases removed from V and 4 bases from J, the gap between germline ends came to 26 bases. The CDR3 runs 18 residues. Here the CDR3 DNA reads TGTGCCAGCAGCCGAAATAGACTAGTGACATCCTCCCCAGATACGCAGTATTTT. Residues: CASSRNRLVTSSPDTQYF.

This clonotype occurred many times. This chain connects TRBV10-3 to TRBJ2-7; D is perhaps TRBD2 (5 bases). V was clipped by 6 bases and J by 7 bases, with 10 bases between them. The CDR3 covers 11 residues. The germline gives CDR1 ENHRY, CDR2 SYGVKD. The CDR3 protein is CAIRGSGEQYF. Written as DNA, the CDR3 is TGTGCCATCAGAGGGAGTGGTGAGCAGTACTTC.

V gene TRBV12-3 or TRBV12-4 combines with J gene TRBJ2-7; D is uncertain. The V gene lost 3 bases and the J gene lost 5 bases, with 11 bases spanning the gap. The length of the CDR3 is 13 residues. The CDR3: CASSFHSRNEQYF. The CDR3 DNA is TGTGCCAGCAGTTTTCATAGCAGAAACGAGCAGTACTTC.

The rearrangement uses TRBV15 and TRBJ2-1; D may be TRBD1 or TRBD2 (5 bases each). This CDR3 is 13 amino acids long. The V gene lost 5 bases and the J gene lost 12 bases, with 17 bases spanning the gap. Germline V gene lookup returns CDR1 LNHNV and CDR2 YYDKDF (reference sequence). The CDR3 protein is CATSGDLGDRQFF. The CDR3 DNA is TGTGCCACCAGCGGGGACCTCGGGGATAGGCAGTTCTTC.

There are a few counts of this clonotype. The J gene is TRBJ2-7, the V gene TRBV10-3; tentatively, D is TRBD1 (5 bases). Trimming shortened V by 6 bases and J by 6 bases, and 15 bases separated the two germline ends. The germline V gene encodes CDR1 ENHRY and CDR2 SYGVKD. The CDR3 covers 13 residues. CDR3 loop: CAIRAQDVPEQYF. CDR3 nucleotides: TGTGCCATCAGGGCACAGGATGTTCCCGAGCAGTACTTC.

This clonotype was detected a few times. V usage is TRBV4-3 and J usage is TRBJ2-3, with D possibly matching TRBD2 (5 bases). Trimming left V 1 base short and J 0 bases short, with 14 bases between. Germline lookup yields CDR1 LGHNA and CDR2 YSLEER. The CDR3 covers 17 residues. CDR3 loop: CASSQGHSGGSTDTQYF. For the CDR3, the DNA is TGCGCCAGCAGCCAAGGCCACTCCGGAGGCAGCACAGATACGCAGTATTTT.

J is TRBJ1-4 and V is TRBV12-3 or TRBV12-4; 7 bases are a match to TRBD1. The CDR3 contains 14 residues. Trimming took 7 bases from V and 8 from J; bases not matched to a gene: 10. CDR3 DNA: TGTGCCAGCACCCCGGACAGAGGGGGCGAAAAACTGTTTTTT. Its protein is CASTPDRGGEKLFF.

This clonotype was recorded a few times. V and J are TRBV6-2 or TRBV6-3 and TRBJ2-7; 16 positions agree with TRBD2. Germline V gene lookup returns CDR1 MNHEY and CDR2 SVGEGT. V gave up 8 bases and J gave up 3 bases; unmatched junction bases: 7. The CDR3 sequence is 16 residues long. The CDR3 spells CASEGLAGGRIYEQYF. DNA for the CDR3: TGTGCCAGCGAGGGACTAGCGGGAGGGCGTATCTACGAGCAGTACTTC.

This clonotype showed up just a few times. The rearrangement links TRBV29-1 to TRBJ2-7; TRBD2 matches 8 bases. The germline V gene has CDR1 SQVTM and CDR2 ANQGSEA. The length of the CDR3 is 13 residues. V dropped 5 bases and J dropped 0; count of bases not matched to a gene: 3. CDR3 in DNA: TGCAGCGTTCTACTAGCGGACTCCTACGAGCAGTACTTC. Its translation is CSVLLADSYEQYF.

The rearrangement links TRBV20-1 to TRBJ1-5, with TRBD1 as a possible D gene (5 bases). The CDR3 consists of 14 residues. V lost 2 bases and J lost 2, with 10 bases in between. Germline-derived CDR1 and CDR2 are DFQATT and SNEGSKA (reference sequence). The CDR3 coding sequence is TGCAGTGCTAGAAGCGGGGCTGGCAATCAGCCCCAGCATTTT. It is translated as CSARSGAGNQPQHF.

The chain carries TRBV30 and TRBJ2-2; D ambiguous. CDR1 and CDR2 from the germline V gene are GTSNPN and SVGIG (reference sequence). This CDR3 region has 14 residues. The V end was cut by 1 base, the J end by 8 bases, with 14 bases between. CDR3 sequence reads: CAWSGTKVGGELFF. CDR3 DNA sequence: TGTGCCTGGAGTGGTACGAAGGTGGGGGGGGAGCTGTTTTTT.

This chain links TRBV20-1 with TRBJ2-7; 9 positions match TRBD1. The CDR3 consists of 17 residues. The germline gives CDR1 DFQATT, CDR2 SNEGSKA (reference sequence). The V segment lost 4 bases and the J segment 2 bases; nucleotides outside the gene matches: 15. The CDR3 region is CSANLRAAWDRAYEQYF. The CDR3 DNA reads as TGCAGTGCTAACTTACGCGCCGCCTGGGACAGGGCCTACGAGCAGTACTTC.

The V gene is TRBV20-1, the J gene TRBJ2-7; D not resolved. V was clipped by 1 base and J by 3 bases, with 10 bases between them. The CDR3 is made up of 13 amino acids. Germline loops: CDR1 DFQATT, CDR2 SNEGSKA (reference sequence). CDR3 residues: CSARGTLGYEQYF. CDR3 nucleotides: TGCAGTGCTAGAGGGACCCTGGGCTACGAGCAGTACTTC.

This rearrangement joins TRBV5-1 to TRBJ2-1, with D tentatively TRBD1 or TRBD2 (5 bases each). This CDR3 comprises 14 residues. V was cut by 3 bases and J by 4 bases, with 11 bases left in between. Germline V gives CDR1 SGHRS, CDR2 YFSETQ. CDR3 sequence: CASSSGTEYNEQFF. As DNA, the CDR3 is TGCGCCAGCAGCTCCGGGACGGAGTACAATGAGCAGTTCTTC.

Only a few counts were recorded for this clonotype. The chain employs TRBV2 and TRBJ1-6; tentative D call: TRBD1 (5 bases). CDR1 and CDR2 from the germline V gene are SNHLY and FYNNEI. Trimming stripped 6 bases from V and 3 bases from J, with 9 bases between. There are 14 residues in the CDR3. The CDR3 is CASSTGLYNSPLHF. The CDR3, as DNA: TGTGCCAGCAGCACGGGACTCTATAATTCACCCCTCCACTTT.

This clonotype appeared many times. This chain joins TRBV3-1 and TRBJ2-7, with 11 bases lining up with TRBD2. Unmatched junction bases numbered 4, after V lost 0 bases and J lost 6 bases. The CDR3 covers 15 residues. Germline V lookup: CDR1 LGHDT, CDR2 YNNKEL (reference sequence). CDR3 coding DNA: TGTGCCAGCAGCCAAGATAGCGGGAGGGCCTCCGAGCAGTACTTC. Translated: CASSQDSGRASEQYF.

In this sample, this clonotype turned up many times. The limits of the CDR3 on the DNA are not certain, so only TCRdb's listed CDR3 is given. The rearrangement joins TRBV28 to TRBJ2-4; the table's D gene call, TRBD1, was not cross checked with the DNA. Germline V lookup: CDR1 MDHEN, CDR2 SYDVKM. The CDR3 has 15 amino acids, counting both end residues. CDR3 sequence reads: CASSYVGQGNRALDF.

The CDR3, as DNA: TGCGCCAGCAGCTTACTAGCGGGGGGGGCCCGCACCGGGGAGCTGTTTTTT. This codes for CASSLLAGGARTGELFF. The chain couples TRBV5-1 to TRBJ2-2; the match to TRBD2 covers 13 bases. After removal of 2 bases from V and 4 bases from J, the junction contained 5 bases not matched to a gene. The germline V gene encodes CDR1 SGHRS and CDR2 YFSETQ. The CDR3 runs to 17 residues.

This chain connects TRBV7-9 to TRBJ2-2; 7 nucleotides agree with TRBD1. The CDR3 spans 14 residues. CDR1 is SEHNR, CDR2 FQNEAQ, per germline (reference sequence). V was clipped by 6 bases and J by 5 bases; unmatched bases: 6. The DNA for the CDR3 is TGTGCCAGCAGAGGGGACAGATCTACCGGGGAGCTGTTTTTT. It is translated as CASRGDRSTGELFF.